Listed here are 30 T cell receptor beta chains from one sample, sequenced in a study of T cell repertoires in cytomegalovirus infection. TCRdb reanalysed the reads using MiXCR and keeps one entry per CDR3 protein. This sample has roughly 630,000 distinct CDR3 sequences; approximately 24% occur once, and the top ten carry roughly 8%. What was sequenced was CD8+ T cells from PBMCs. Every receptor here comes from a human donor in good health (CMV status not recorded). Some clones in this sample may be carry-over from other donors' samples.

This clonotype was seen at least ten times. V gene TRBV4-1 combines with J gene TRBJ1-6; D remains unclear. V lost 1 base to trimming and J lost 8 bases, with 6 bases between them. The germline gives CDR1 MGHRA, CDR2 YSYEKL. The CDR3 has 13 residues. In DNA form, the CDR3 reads TGCGCCAGCAGCCAAGTTTTAGATTCACCCCTCCACTTT. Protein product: CASSQVLDSPLHF.

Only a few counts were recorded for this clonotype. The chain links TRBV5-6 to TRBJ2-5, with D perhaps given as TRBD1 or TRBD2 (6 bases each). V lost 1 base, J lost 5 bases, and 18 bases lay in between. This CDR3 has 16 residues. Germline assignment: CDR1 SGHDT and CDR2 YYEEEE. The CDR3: CASSLPWTVAGETQYF. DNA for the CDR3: TGTGCCAGCAGCTTGCCTTGGACAGTGGCGGGGGAGACCCAGTACTTC.

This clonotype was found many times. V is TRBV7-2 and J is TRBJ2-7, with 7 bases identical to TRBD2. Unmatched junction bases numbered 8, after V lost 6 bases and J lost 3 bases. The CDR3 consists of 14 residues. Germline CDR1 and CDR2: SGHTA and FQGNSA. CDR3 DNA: TGTGCCAGCAGGGGCGGGAGCCGTATCTACGAGCAGTACTTC. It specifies CASRGGSRIYEQYF.

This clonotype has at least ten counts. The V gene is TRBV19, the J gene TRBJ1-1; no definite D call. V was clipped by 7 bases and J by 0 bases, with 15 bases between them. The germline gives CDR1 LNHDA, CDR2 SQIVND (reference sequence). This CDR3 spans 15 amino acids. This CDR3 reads CASTEQINLNTEAFF. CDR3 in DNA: TGTGCCAGTACAGAGCAGATAAACTTGAACACTGAAGCTTTCTTT.

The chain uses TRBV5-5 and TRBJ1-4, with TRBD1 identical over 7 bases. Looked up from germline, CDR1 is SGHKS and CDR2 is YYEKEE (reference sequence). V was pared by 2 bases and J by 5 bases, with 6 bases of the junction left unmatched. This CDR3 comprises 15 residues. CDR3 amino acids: CASSFGQDLNEKLFF. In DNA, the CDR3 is TGTGCCAGCAGCTTCGGACAGGATCTAAATGAAAAACTGTTTTTT.

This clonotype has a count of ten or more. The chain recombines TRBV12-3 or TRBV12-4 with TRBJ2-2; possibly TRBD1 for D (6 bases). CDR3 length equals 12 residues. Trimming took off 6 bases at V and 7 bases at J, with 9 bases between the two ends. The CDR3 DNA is TGTGCCAGCAGGCCGACAGGCGGGGAGCTGTTTTTT. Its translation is CASRPTGGELFF.

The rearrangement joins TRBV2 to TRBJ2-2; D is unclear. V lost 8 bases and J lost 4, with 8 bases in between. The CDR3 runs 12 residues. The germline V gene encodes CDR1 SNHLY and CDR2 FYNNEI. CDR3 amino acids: CASLASTGELFF. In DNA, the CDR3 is TGTGCCAGCCTGGCGAGCACCGGGGAGCTGTTTTTT.

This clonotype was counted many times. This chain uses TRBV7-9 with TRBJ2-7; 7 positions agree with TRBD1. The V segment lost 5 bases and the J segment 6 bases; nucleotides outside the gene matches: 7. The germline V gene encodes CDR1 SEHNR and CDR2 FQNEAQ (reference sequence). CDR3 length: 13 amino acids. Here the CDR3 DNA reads TGTGCCAGCAGCCCAGTACAGGGGACCGAGCAGTACGTC. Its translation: CASSPVQGTEQYV.

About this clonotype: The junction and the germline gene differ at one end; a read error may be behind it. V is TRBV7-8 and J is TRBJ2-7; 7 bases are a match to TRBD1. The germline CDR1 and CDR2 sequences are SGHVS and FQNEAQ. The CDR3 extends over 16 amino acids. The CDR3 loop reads CASRIPGDRLTYERYF. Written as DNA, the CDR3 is TGTGCCAGCAGAATCCCTGGGGACAGACTGACCTACGAGCGGTACTTC. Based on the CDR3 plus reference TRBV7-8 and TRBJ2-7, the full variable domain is GAGVSQSPRYKVAKRGQDVALRCDPISGHVSLFWYQQALGQGPEFLTYFQNEAQLDKSGLPSDRFFAERPEGSVSTLKIQRTQQEDSAVYLCASRIPGDRLTYERYFGPGTRLTVT.

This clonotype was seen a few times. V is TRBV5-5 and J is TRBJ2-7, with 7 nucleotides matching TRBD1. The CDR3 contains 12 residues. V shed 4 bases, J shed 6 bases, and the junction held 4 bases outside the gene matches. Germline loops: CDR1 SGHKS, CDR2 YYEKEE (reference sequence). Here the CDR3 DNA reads TGTGCCAGCAGCGGAGGACAGGCCGAGCAGTACGTC. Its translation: CASSGGQAEQYV.

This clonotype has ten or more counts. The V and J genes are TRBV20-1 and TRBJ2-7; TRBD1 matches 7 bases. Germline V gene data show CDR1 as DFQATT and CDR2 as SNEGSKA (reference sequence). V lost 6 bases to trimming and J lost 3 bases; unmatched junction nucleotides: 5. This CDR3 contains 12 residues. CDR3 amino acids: CSARTGDYEQYF. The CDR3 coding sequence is TGCAGTGCAAGGACAGGAGACTACGAGCAGTACTTC.

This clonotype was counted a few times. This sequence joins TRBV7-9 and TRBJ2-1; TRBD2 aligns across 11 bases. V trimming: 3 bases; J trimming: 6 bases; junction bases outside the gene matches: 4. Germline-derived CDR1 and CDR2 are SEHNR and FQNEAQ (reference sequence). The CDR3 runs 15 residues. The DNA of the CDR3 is TGTGCCAGCAGCTTGGGACTAGCGGAAACCAATGAGCAGTTCTTC. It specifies CASSLGLAETNEQFF.

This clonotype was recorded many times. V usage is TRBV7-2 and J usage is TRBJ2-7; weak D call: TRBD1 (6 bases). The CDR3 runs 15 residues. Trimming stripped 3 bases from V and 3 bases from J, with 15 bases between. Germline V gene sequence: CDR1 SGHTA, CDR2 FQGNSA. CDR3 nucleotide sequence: TGTGCCAGCAGCTTTCTCGCGACAGGTGACTACGAGCAGTACGTC. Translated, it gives CASSFLATGDYEQYV.

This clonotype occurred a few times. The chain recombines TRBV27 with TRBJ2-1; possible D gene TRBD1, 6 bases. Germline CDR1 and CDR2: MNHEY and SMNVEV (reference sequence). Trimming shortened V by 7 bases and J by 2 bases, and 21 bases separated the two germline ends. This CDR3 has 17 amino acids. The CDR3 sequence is CASTPGTPLSPYNEQFF. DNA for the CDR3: TGTGCCAGCACCCCCGGGACACCCCTCTCCCCCTACAATGAGCAGTTCTTC.

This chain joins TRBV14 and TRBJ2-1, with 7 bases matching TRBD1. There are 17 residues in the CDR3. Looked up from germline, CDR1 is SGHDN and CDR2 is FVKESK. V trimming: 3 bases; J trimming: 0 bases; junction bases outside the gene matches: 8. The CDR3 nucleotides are TGTGCCAGCAGCCAGGGTCCGGGACAGAGCTCCTACAATGAGCAGTTCTTC. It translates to CASSQGPGQSSYNEQFF.

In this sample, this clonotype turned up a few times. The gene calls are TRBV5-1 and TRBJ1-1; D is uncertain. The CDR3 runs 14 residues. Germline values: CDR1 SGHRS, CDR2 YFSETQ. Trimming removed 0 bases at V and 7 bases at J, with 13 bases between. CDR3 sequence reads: CASSLVGHSFEAFF. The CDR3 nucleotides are TGCGCCAGCAGCTTGGTAGGGCATTCCTTTGAAGCTTTCTTT.

CDR3 in DNA: TGCGCCAGCAGTGAGTTCGGGGGGCTGAGCACTGAAGCTTTCTTT. This translates into CASSEFGGLSTEAFF. The rearrangement joins TRBV10-2 to TRBJ1-1; a possible D gene is TRBD1 (6 bases). The CDR3 length is 15 residues. The V gene lost 1 base and the J gene lost 4 bases, with 13 bases spanning the gap. Germline V gene data show CDR1 as WSHSY and CDR2 as SAAADI.

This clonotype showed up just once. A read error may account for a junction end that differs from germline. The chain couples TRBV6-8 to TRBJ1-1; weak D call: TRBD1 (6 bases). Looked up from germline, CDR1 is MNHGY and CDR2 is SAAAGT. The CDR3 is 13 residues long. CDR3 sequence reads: CANSYSQGTEAFF. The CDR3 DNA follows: TGTGCCAACAGTTACTCACAGGGAACTGAAGCTTTCTTT.

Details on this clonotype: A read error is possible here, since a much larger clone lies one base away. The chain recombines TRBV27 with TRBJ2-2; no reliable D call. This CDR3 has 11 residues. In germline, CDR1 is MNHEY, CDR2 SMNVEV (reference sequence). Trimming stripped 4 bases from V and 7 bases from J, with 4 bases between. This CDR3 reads CASSYLGELFF. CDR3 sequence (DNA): TGTGCCAGCAGTTACCTCGGGGAGCTGTTTTTT.

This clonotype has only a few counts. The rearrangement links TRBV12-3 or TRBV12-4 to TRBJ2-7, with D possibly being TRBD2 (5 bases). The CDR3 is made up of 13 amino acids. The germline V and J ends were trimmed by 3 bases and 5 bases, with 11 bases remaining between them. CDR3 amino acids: CASSFSGMNEQYV. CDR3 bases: TGTGCCAGCAGTTTCAGCGGAATGAACGAGCAGTACGTC.

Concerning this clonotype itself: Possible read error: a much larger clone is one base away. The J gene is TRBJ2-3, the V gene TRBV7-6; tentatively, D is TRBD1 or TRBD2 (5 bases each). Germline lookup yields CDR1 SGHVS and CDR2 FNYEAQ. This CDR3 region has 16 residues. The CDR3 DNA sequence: TGTGCCAACAGCTTAGAACTGCCCGGGGCCACAGATACGCAGTATTTT. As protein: CANSLELPGATDTQYF.

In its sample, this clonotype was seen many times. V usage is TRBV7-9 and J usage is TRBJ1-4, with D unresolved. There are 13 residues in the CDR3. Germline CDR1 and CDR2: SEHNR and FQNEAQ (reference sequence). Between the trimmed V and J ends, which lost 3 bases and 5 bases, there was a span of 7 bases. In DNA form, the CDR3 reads TGTGCCAGCAGCTTTAGACGGAATGAAAAACTGTTTTTT. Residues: CASSFRRNEKLFF.

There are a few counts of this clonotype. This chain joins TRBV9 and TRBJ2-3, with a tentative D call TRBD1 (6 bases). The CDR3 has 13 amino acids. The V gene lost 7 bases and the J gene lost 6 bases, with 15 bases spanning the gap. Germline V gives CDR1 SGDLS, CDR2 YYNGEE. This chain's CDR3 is CASARGGRDTQYF. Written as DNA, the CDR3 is TGTGCCAGCGCTAGAGGGGGTCGGGATACGCAGTATTTT. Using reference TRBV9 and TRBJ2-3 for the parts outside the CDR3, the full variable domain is DSGVTQTPKHLITATGQRVTLRCSPRSGDLSVYWYQQSLDQGLQFLIQYYNGEERAKGNILERFSAQQFPDLHSELNLSSLELGDSALYFCASARGGRDTQYFGPGTRLTVL.

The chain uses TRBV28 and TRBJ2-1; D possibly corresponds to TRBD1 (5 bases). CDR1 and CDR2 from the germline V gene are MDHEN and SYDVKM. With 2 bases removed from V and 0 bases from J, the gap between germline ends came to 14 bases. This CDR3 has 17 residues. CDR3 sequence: CASSLLQGPSSYNEQFF. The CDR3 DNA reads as TGTGCCAGCAGTTTACTTCAGGGCCCGAGCTCCTACAATGAGCAGTTCTTC.

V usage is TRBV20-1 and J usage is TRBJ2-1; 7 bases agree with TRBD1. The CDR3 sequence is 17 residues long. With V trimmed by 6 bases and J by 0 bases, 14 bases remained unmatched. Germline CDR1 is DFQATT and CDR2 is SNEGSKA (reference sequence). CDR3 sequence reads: CSAPGTAKISSYNEQFF. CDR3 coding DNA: TGCAGTGCGCCAGGGACAGCGAAAATTAGCTCCTACAATGAGCAGTTCTTC.

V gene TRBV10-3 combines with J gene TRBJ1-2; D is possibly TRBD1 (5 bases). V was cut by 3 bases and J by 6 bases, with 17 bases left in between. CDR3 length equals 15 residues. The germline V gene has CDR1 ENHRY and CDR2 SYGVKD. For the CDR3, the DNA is TGTGCCATCAGTGACACAGGAGGGTGGGGAGATGGCTACACCTTC. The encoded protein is CAISDTGGWGDGYTF.

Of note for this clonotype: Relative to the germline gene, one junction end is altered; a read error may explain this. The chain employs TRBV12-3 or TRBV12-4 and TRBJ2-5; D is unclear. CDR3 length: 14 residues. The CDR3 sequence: CVSSPTSKRETQYF. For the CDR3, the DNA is TGTGTCAGCAGCCCCACATCCAAAAGGGAGACCCAGTACTTC.

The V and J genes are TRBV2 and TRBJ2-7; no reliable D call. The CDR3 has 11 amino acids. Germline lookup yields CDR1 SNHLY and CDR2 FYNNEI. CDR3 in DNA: TGTACCAACAGTGAAGCGTACGAGCAGTACTTC. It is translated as CTNSEAYEQYF.

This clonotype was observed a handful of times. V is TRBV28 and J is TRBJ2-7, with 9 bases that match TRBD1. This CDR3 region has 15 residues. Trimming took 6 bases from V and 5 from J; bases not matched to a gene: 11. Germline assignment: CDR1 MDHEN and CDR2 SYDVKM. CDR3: CASSLTGTGSDEQYV. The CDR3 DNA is TGTGCCAGCAGCCTGACAGGGACAGGGTCCGACGAGCAGTACGTC.

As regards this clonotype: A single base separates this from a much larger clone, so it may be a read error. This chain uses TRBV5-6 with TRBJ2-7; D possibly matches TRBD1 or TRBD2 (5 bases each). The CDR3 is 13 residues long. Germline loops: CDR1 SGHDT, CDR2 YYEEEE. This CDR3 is CASSYGGVYEEYV. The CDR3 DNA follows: TGTGCCAGCAGCTATGGGGGAGTCTACGAGGAGTACGTC.